The 22 T cell receptor beta chains below all came from one sample that was sequenced in a study of blood T cell repertoires in COVID-19. Here immunoSEQ multiplex PCR was the method, and the copy in TCRdb shows in-frame clones only, minus some. Of roughly 290,000 clones detected, 89% appear once; the ten largest clones hold 1.5% to 2%. Source material: PBMCs or T cells enriched from blood (not recorded which). The source of these receptors is a woman aged 40 to 50 who had recovered from COVID-19.

The rearrangement joins TRBV24-1 to TRBJ2-1, with D possibly being TRBD2 (6 bases). Trimming removed 5 bases from V and 6 bases from J, with 13 bases in between. The V gene's germline CDR1 is KGHDR and CDR2 SFDVKD. The CDR3 extends over 14 amino acids. In DNA, the CDR3 is TGTGCCACCAGTGCTCCCTCCGGGGGCAATGAGCAGTTCTTC. It yields the protein CATSAPSGGNEQFF.

This rearrangement joins TRBV19 to TRBJ2-2; 9 bases agree with TRBD1. The CDR3 contains 16 residues. The V gene's germline CDR1 is LNHDA and CDR2 SQIVND (reference sequence). The J segment lost 4 bases and the V segment lost 6 bases, leaving 9 bases of the junction unmatched. The CDR3 is CASSDGQGHRTGELFF. CDR3 bases: TGTGCCAGTAGCGACGGACAGGGGCACCGCACCGGGGAGCTGTTTTTT.

This clone has more than one count but fewer than ten. The chain has TRBV19 and TRBJ1-5; the D is unclear. V lost 8 bases to trimming and J lost 3 bases, with 14 bases between them. In germline, CDR1 is LNHDA, CDR2 SQIVND (reference sequence). The CDR3 has 14 amino acids. The CDR3 sequence is CASAPGSLNQPQHF. The CDR3 DNA sequence: TGTGCCAGTGCACCCGGGTCTCTCAATCAGCCCCAGCATTTT.

The J gene is TRBJ2-3, the V gene TRBV5-1, with D possibly matching TRBD1 (5 bases). CDR1 and CDR2 (germline): SGHRS, YFSETQ. V lost 0 bases and J 2 bases, leaving 7 bases between the germline ends. The CDR3 has 14 residues. Written as DNA, the CDR3 is TGCGCCAGCAGCTTGGAGACAGTCACAGATACGCAGTATTTT. Its protein product is CASSLETVTDTQYF.

The chain couples TRBV20-1 to TRBJ1-1, with 7 positions matching TRBD1. V lost 3 bases to trimming and J lost 6 bases; unmatched junction nucleotides: 13. Germline V lookup: CDR1 DFQATT, CDR2 SNEGSKA (reference sequence). There are 15 residues in the CDR3. The CDR3 loop is CSASTPDREFPEAFF. The CDR3 DNA reads as TGCAGTGCTAGTACACCCGACAGGGAATTCCCTGAAGCTTTCTTT.

Details on this clone: The identical CDR3 is also encoded by other nucleotide sequences in the sample. The V gene is TRBV30, the J gene TRBJ1-5; 8 bases line up with TRBD1. Germline V gene data show CDR1 as GTSNPN and CDR2 as SVGIG (reference sequence). The CDR3 is 13 amino acids. With V trimmed by 3 bases and J by 7 bases, 5 bases remained unmatched. The CDR3 loop reads CAWSRGLGQPQHF. DNA for the CDR3: TGTGCCTGGAGCAGGGGGCTTGGACAGCCCCAGCATTTT.

The chain links TRBV30 to TRBJ1-2; no definite D call. Germline V lookup: CDR1 GTSNPN, CDR2 SVGIG (reference sequence). The CDR3 has 17 residues. V gave up 1 base and J gave up 7 bases, with 25 bases separating them. CDR3 residues: CAWSGSIRTRVFGGYTF. The CDR3 region has the DNA TGTGCCTGGAGTGGAAGCATACGGACGAGGGTATTCGGTGGCTACACCTTC.

The V gene is TRBV28, the J gene TRBJ1-5, with 8 bases identical to TRBD1. V was pared by 2 bases and J by 0 bases, with 6 bases of the junction left unmatched. The CDR3 consists of 17 residues. The germline V gene encodes CDR1 MDHEN and CDR2 SYDVKM. The DNA of the CDR3 is TGTGCCAGCAGTTTACGGCAGGGGGCCGATAGCAATCAGCCCCAGCATTTT. Translating it yields CASSLRQGADSNQPQHF.

The rearrangement links TRBV7-2 to TRBJ2-7; unclear D gene. This CDR3 has 15 residues. In germline, CDR1 is SGHTA, CDR2 FQGNSA. V lost 5 bases to trimming and J lost 1 base, with 15 bases between them. The CDR3 DNA reads TGTGCCAGCAGCGACCTTCGGGTATTGTCCTACGAGCAGTACTTC. This translates into CASSDLRVLSYEQYF.

The J gene is TRBJ1-1, the V gene TRBV6-2 or TRBV6-3; D is unresolved. Germline CDR1 and CDR2: MNHEY and SVGEGT. The CDR3 spans 15 residues. V lost 6 bases and J lost 7, with 21 bases in between. CDR3 DNA: TGTGCCAGCAGCCGATCAACCGGTACGGTTGGTGAAGCTTTCTTT. Its protein is CASSRSTGTVGEAFF.

The chain links TRBV19 to TRBJ1-2, with D possibly TRBD1 on 6 matching bases. The length of the CDR3 is 13 residues. Germline V gene data show CDR1 as LNHDA and CDR2 as SQIVND (reference sequence). Trimming cost V 4 bases and J 2 bases, with 8 bases left between them. The CDR3 bases are TGTGCCAGTAGTACCACAGGGAACTATGGCTACACCTTC. Amino acid sequence: CASSTTGNYGYTF.

V and J are TRBV10-3 and TRBJ2-7; 7 bases agree with TRBD2. The CDR3 spans 16 residues. V shed 2 bases, J shed 0 bases, and the junction held 7 bases outside the gene matches. Germline-derived CDR1 and CDR2 are ENHRY and SYGVKD. The CDR3 region has the DNA TGTGCCATCAGTGAGCCCGGGGGGAGGAGCTCCTACGAGCAGTACTTC. Its protein is CAISEPGGRSSYEQYF.

The chain uses TRBV29-1 and TRBJ1-2; D remains unclear. Germline-derived CDR1 and CDR2 are SQVTM and ANQGSEA. The CDR3 length is 12 residues. The V end was cut by 2 bases, the J end by 8 bases, with 12 bases between. The CDR3 region has the DNA TGCAGCGTTGAAATAACCCGGGGAGGCTACACCTTC. Amino acid sequence: CSVEITRGGYTF.

The chain employs TRBV14 and TRBJ1-1, with no clear D. Trimming shortened V by 5 bases and J by 5 bases, and 9 bases separated the two germline ends. CDR3 length: 12 amino acids. The germline gives CDR1 SGHDN, CDR2 FVKESK. As DNA, the CDR3 is TGTGCCAGCAGCTCCGCCGGTACTGAAGCTTTCTTT. Translation gives CASSSAGTEAFF.

The genes are TRBV6-5 and TRBJ1-4, with D possibly being TRBD1 (6 bases). V lost 11 bases to trimming and J lost 10 bases, with 14 bases between them. The CDR3 runs 11 residues. The germline V gene has CDR1 MNHEY and CDR2 SVGAGI. The CDR3 DNA follows: TGTGCCGCCCAGGGCAGGGGAAAACTGTTTTTT. Protein product: CAAQGRGKLFF.

This chain connects TRBV11-2 to TRBJ1-1, with 7 bases identical to TRBD1. This CDR3 is built from 16 residues. J was trimmed by 1 base and V by 5 bases; bases with no gene match: 10. The germline V gene has CDR1 SGHAT and CDR2 FQNNGV. In DNA form, the CDR3 reads TGTGCCAGCAGCCTCACAGGGGTAAAGAGGAACACTGAAGCTTTCTTT. It codes for CASSLTGVKRNTEAFF.

The chain has TRBV5-1 and TRBJ1-1; D is unclear. V shed 3 bases and J shed 0 bases, with 12 bases lying between them. Germline V gives CDR1 SGHRS, CDR2 YFSETQ. There are 15 residues in the CDR3. The CDR3 loop reads CASSWSETVNTEAFF. CDR3 nucleotide sequence: TGCGCCAGCAGCTGGAGTGAGACGGTGAACACTGAAGCTTTCTTT.

The rearrangement links TRBV15 to TRBJ1-2, with unresolved D. Germline V CDR1 and CDR2: LNHNV, YYDKDF (reference sequence). Trimming removed 1 base from V and 5 bases from J, with 17 bases in between. This CDR3 is built from 16 residues. CDR3 loop: CATSRGVADSGYGYTF. In DNA form, the CDR3 reads TGTGCCACCAGCAGAGGGGTGGCAGACTCGGGGTATGGCTACACCTTC.

J is TRBJ2-7 and V is TRBV4-3; TRBD2 might be the D (5 bases). Trimming shortened V by 0 bases and J by 1 base, and 7 bases separated the two germline ends. Germline V gives CDR1 LGHNA, CDR2 YSLEER. The CDR3 spans 14 residues. The CDR3: CASSQDLASYEQYF. The CDR3 nucleotides read TGCGCCAGCAGCCAAGACTTAGCGTCCTACGAGCAGTACTTC.

This chain joins TRBV7-3 and TRBJ1-1; D may be TRBD1 (5 bases). Germline lookup yields CDR1 SGHTA and CDR2 FQGTGA. Trimming took off 5 bases at V and 1 base at J, with 20 bases between the two ends. The CDR3 extends over 17 amino acids. CDR3 residues: CASSQQPWQGGNTEAFF. In nucleotides, the CDR3 is TGTGCCAGCAGCCAACAGCCGTGGCAGGGTGGGAACACTGAAGCTTTCTTT.

This clone was recorded only once. This CDR3 is also generated by other DNA sequences in the sample. V gene TRBV7-9 combines with J gene TRBJ1-5; D is possibly TRBD1 (5 bases). This CDR3 is built from 15 residues. V dropped 1 base and J dropped 0 bases, with 7 bases sitting between them. Germline V gene lookup returns CDR1 SEHNR and CDR2 FQNEAQ (reference sequence). The CDR3 nucleotides are TGTGCCAGCAGCTTAGGACAGAATAGCAATCAGCCCCAGCATTTT. Translation: CASSLGQNSNQPQHF.

This chain links TRBV9 with TRBJ2-7, with 7 bases fitting TRBD2. CDR1 SGDLS and CDR2 YYNGEE come from the germline V gene. CDR3 length: 14 amino acids. V dropped 0 bases and J dropped 2; count of bases not matched to a gene: 2. CDR3 sequence reads: CASSVERGAYEQYF. CDR3 bases: TGTGCCAGCAGCGTAGAACGGGGGGCCTACGAGCAGTACTTC.